The next 12 T cell receptor beta chains were all read from a single sample in a study of blood T cell repertoires in COVID-19. Libraries were prepared by immunoSEQ multiplex PCR; TCRdb keeps only in-frame clonotypes and omits some of them. The data contain 240,000 or so clones, about nine tenths of them singletons. The sequencing sample was made of PBMCs or T cells enriched from blood (not recorded which). Source of these receptors: a man between 50 and 59 years old who had been exposed to COVID-19.

V and J are TRBV5-1 and TRBJ1-5; TRBD1 matches 10 bases. CDR3 length: 15 residues. V shed 1 base, J shed 5 bases, and the junction held 3 bases outside the gene matches. In germline, CDR1 is SGHRS, CDR2 YFSETQ. The CDR3 reads CASSLSGTGDQPQHF. The CDR3 DNA follows: TGCGCCAGCAGCTTGAGTGGGACAGGGGATCAGCCCCAGCATTTT.

The chain recombines TRBV27 with TRBJ2-5; 7 bases line up with TRBD2. The CDR3 has 15 residues. J gave up 5 bases and V 5 bases, and 11 bases lay outside the gene matches. Germline values: CDR1 MNHEY, CDR2 SMNVEV (reference sequence). The CDR3 DNA reads as TGTGCCAGCAGTCCCGGGACTATTCGGTCGGAGACCCAGTACTTC. Its protein is CASSPGTIRSETQYF.

This clone was seen just once. The chain uses TRBV27 and TRBJ2-1, with 7 bases fitting TRBD1. With 3 bases clipped from V and 11 bases from J, the junction kept 16 bases outside the gene matches. The V gene's germline CDR1 is MNHEY and CDR2 SMNVEV (reference sequence). The CDR3 is made up of 16 amino acids. CDR3 sequence reads: CASSFPSTGQASKQFF. The CDR3 coding sequence is TGTGCCAGCAGTTTCCCTTCGACAGGGCAGGCGAGTAAGCAGTTCTTC.

The V call is TRBV11-3, the J call TRBJ1-6; 7 bases map to TRBD1. Germline lookup yields CDR1 SGHNT and CDR2 YENEEA. The CDR3 totals 15 residues. The J segment lost 9 bases and the V segment lost 0 bases, leaving 5 bases of the junction unmatched. The CDR3 DNA is TGTGCCAGCAGCTTAGAAGGGGGCGCGTCTTCACCCCTCCACTTT. It yields the protein CASSLEGGASSPLHF.

The rearrangement uses TRBV24-1 and TRBJ2-1, with a weak D call TRBD1 (5 bases). V lost 4 bases, J lost 5 bases, and 11 bases lay in between. Germline lookup yields CDR1 KGHDR and CDR2 SFDVKD. The CDR3 length is 14 residues. DNA for the CDR3: TGTGCCACCAGTGACCCCGGACACAACAATGAGCAGTTCTTC. Translation gives CATSDPGHNNEQFF.

This clone was picked up one time. The chain couples TRBV9 to TRBJ2-1; 14 bases are a match to TRBD2. Germline-derived CDR1 and CDR2 are SGDLS and YYNGEE. The V segment lost 0 bases and the J segment 2 bases; nucleotides outside the gene matches: 10. The CDR3 sequence is 20 residues long. CDR3 bases: TGTGCCAGCAGCGTAGGGATAGGGACTAGCGGGAGTAGGACCTACAATGAGCAGTTCTTC. Translated, it gives CASSVGIGTSGSRTYNEQFF.

This clone was observed once. The CDR3 is CASSSHTNYEQYF. The CDR3 nucleotides are TGTGCCAGCAGTTCCCATACAAATTACGAGCAGTACTTC. V and J are TRBV12-3 or TRBV12-4 and TRBJ2-7; D gene ambiguous. The CDR3 loop spans 13 amino acids. The V and J ends lost 4 bases and 4 bases respectively, with 11 bases between them.

This rearrangement joins TRBV11-3 to TRBJ2-1; 9 bases are a match to TRBD2. V lost 6 bases and J lost 2; bases outside the gene matches: 11. This CDR3 has 17 residues. The germline V gene has CDR1 SGHNT and CDR2 YENEEA. CDR3 amino acids: CASSSHSRLAAYNEQFF. CDR3 bases: TGTGCCAGCAGTTCCCATTCCCGACTAGCGGCCTACAATGAGCAGTTCTTC.

This clone was recorded once. V and J are TRBV24-1 and TRBJ1-2; TRBD1 aligns across 8 bases. The CDR3 consists of 14 residues. The ends lost 4 bases at V and 7 bases at J; junction bases unmatched: 7. Germline V CDR1 and CDR2: KGHDR, SFDVKD. The DNA of the CDR3 is TGTGCCACCAGTGACCGACAGGGGTACTCTGGCTACACCTTC. Translated: CATSDRQGYSGYTF.

This sequence joins TRBV18 and TRBJ2-3, with 12 bases fitting TRBD2. Per germline, CDR1 KGHSH and CDR2 LQKENI. The CDR3 spans 16 residues. V shed 4 bases and J 3 bases; nucleotides not matched to a gene: 5. CDR3 loop: CASSLSSGGATDTQYF. CDR3 DNA: TGTGCCAGCTCACTCTCTAGCGGGGGGGCGACAGATACGCAGTATTTT. Drawing the rest from reference TRBV18 and TRBJ2-3, the complete variable domain is NAGVMQNPRHLVRRRGQEARLRCSPMKGHSHVYWYRQLPEEGLKFMVYLQKENIIDESGMPKERFSAEFPKEGPSILRIQQVVRGDSAAYFCASSLSSGGATDTQYFGPGTRLTVL.

This sequence joins TRBV6-5 and TRBJ1-5; D not certain. Germline V lookup: CDR1 MNHEY, CDR2 SVGAGI. Trimming shortened V by 6 bases and J by 7 bases, and 10 bases separated the two germline ends. This CDR3 is built from 12 residues. The CDR3 coding sequence is TGTGCCAGCAGAGAGTGGGCGCAGCCCCAGCATTTT. Amino acid sequence: CASREWAQPQHF.

This clone appeared once. The J gene is TRBJ2-1, the V gene TRBV29-1; D is possibly TRBD2 (7 bases). The CDR3 has 17 residues. V lost 5 bases to trimming and J lost 6 bases, with 26 bases between them. CDR1 and CDR2 from the germline V gene are SQVTM and ANQGSEA. The CDR3 nucleotides read TGCAGCGTTATCCGACCGAGGGAGGGGGATGATTTCAATGAGCAGTTCTTC. Translated, it gives CSVIRPREGDDFNEQFF.